This T cell receptor beta chain was identified in a study of T cell repertoires in cytomegalovirus infection. Background on the study: The authors relied on CMV epitopes, both recently identified HLA-C-restricted and well-studied HLA-B-restricted. Based on public TCR beta signatures, there were indications of CMV infection and of a matching HLA type.

Each CDR3 protein is one row after TCRdb ran MiXCR on the reads. The repertoire holds about 770,000 distinct CDR3 sequences, 25% to 35% seen once, with around 13% in the top ten. V was clipped by 2 bases and J by 0 bases; unmatched bases: 2. The CDR3 runs 16 residues. Germline-derived CDR1 and CDR2 are LNHDA and SQIVND (reference sequence). Only a few counts were recorded for this clonotype. Its antigen remains unidentified. Study-level findings and limits: HLA-C-restricted CMV clonotypes gave the most frequent clonotype in two of eight donors.

Source: cultured CD8+ T cells from PBMCs, taken from culture after CMV antigen stimulation. J is TRBJ2-2 and V is TRBV19; the match to TRBD2 covers 8 bases. The clonotype was recovered from a human donor in good health (CMV status not recorded). Some clones in this sample may be carry-over from other donors' samples. CDR3 amino acids: CASSIPGLANTGELFF. CDR3 sequence (DNA): TGTGCCAGTAGTATACCGGGACTAGCGAACACCGGGGAGCTGTTTTTT.